The 21 T cell receptor beta chains given below trace back to one sample, sequenced in a study of CD8 T cells in ankylosing spondylitis. A single record per CDR3 protein comes from TCRdb applying MiXCR to the 5' RACE reads. The table has more than 250,000 distinct CDR3 sequences, around 10% seen once. Sequences were obtained from blood, either unsorted or a sorted T cell fraction (not recorded which). These receptors originate from a female donor with ankylosing spondylitis or in good health (not recorded which).

This clonotype was seen at least ten times. The chain is built from TRBV29-1 and TRBJ2-1; D gene ambiguous. The CDR3 spans 13 residues. V was trimmed by 0 bases and J by 15 bases, leaving 18 bases between them. Germline CDR1 reads SQVTM; CDR2 reads ANQGSEA. CDR3 sequence reads: CSVEDWRNPVPFF. CDR3 bases: TGCAGCGTTGAAGATTGGAGAAATCCGGTCCCGTTCTTC.

This clonotype came up a few times. In DNA, the CDR3 is TGTGCCAGCAGTATGGACAGGCTGAACACTGAAGCTTTCTTT. It codes for CASSMDRLNTEAFF. The chain links TRBV2 to TRBJ1-1; 7 bases line up with TRBD1. After removal of 5 bases from V and 0 bases from J, the junction contained 3 bases not matched to a gene. The CDR3 has 14 amino acids. From germline, CDR1 is SNHLY and CDR2 FYNNEI.

Of note for this clonotype: A read error is possible here, since a much larger clone lies one base away. The rearrangement joins TRBV20-1 to TRBJ2-2, with 7 bases aligning to TRBD2. CDR3 length: 16 residues. Germline V gene lookup returns CDR1 DFQATT and CDR2 SNEGSKA (reference sequence). In nucleotides, the CDR3 is TGCTGTGCTAGAGATCTCGGGGGGAGTAAAACCGGGGAGCTGTTTTTT. Translated: CCARDLGGSKTGELFF.

The chain uses TRBV6-1 and TRBJ1-2; D may be TRBD1 (6 bases). Germline V gives CDR1 MNHNS, CDR2 SASEGT. CDR3 length: 14 residues. The germline V and J ends were trimmed by 1 base and 2 bases, with 8 bases remaining between them. CDR3 in DNA: TGTGCCAGCAGTGAAGTTACAGGGAACTATGGCTACACCTTC. Translation gives CASSEVTGNYGYTF.

This clonotype occurred a few times. The V call is TRBV5-1, the J call TRBJ2-2; D is perhaps TRBD2 (6 bases). Germline V CDR1 and CDR2: SGHRS, YFSETQ. The CDR3 runs to 16 residues. The ends were cut back, 2 bases at V and 1 base at J, with 12 bases in the middle. The CDR3 spells CASSLSSSGNTGELFF. DNA for the CDR3: TGCGCCAGCAGCTTATCAAGTAGCGGGAACACCGGGGAGCTGTTTTTT.

This chain joins TRBV9 and TRBJ2-2; no firm D call. V was cut by 0 bases and J by 5 bases, with 14 bases left in between. This CDR3 region has 16 residues. Germline values: CDR1 SGDLS, CDR2 YYNGEE. CDR3 sequence: CASSVAPLTTTGELFF. CDR3 nucleotides: TGTGCCAGCAGCGTAGCACCCCTAACAACAACCGGGGAGCTGTTTTTT.

This clonotype was detected many times. This chain links TRBV6-5 with TRBJ1-1, with D tentatively TRBD1 (5 bases). Per germline, CDR1 MNHEY and CDR2 SVGAGI. Trimming stripped 8 bases from V and 8 bases from J, with 24 bases between. There are 15 residues in the CDR3. CDR3 bases: TGTGCCAGCCGCTACCAGCTCCAGCTCCAGGGAGAAGCTTTCTTT. This gives the protein CASRYQLQLQGEAFF.

This clonotype was observed at least ten times. The chain joins TRBV20-1 to TRBJ1-5; D uncertain. The CDR3 extends over 14 amino acids. The V end lost 0 bases, the J end lost 6 bases, and 12 bases lay between the germline ends. Germline CDR1 is DFQATT and CDR2 is SNEGSKA (reference sequence). The CDR3 spells CSARDPRKSQPQHF. CDR3 sequence (DNA): TGCAGTGCTAGAGACCCACGTAAGAGTCAGCCCCAGCATTTT.

This clonotype was counted ten times or more. The chain couples TRBV5-1 to TRBJ1-5, with TRBD1 as a possible D gene (5 bases). Trimming stripped 0 bases from V and 6 bases from J, with 7 bases between. There are 13 residues in the CDR3. Germline V gene lookup returns CDR1 SGHRS and CDR2 YFSETQ. In nucleotides, the CDR3 is TGCGCCAGCAGCTTGGGGGGCGGTCAGCCCCAGCATTTT. This codes for CASSLGGGQPQHF.

The sample holds many counts of this clonotype. The chain links TRBV20-1 to TRBJ2-1; a weak D match, TRBD2 (6 bases). The CDR3 spans 17 residues. V was cut by 3 bases and J by 8 bases, with 26 bases left in between. Germline V gene sequence: CDR1 DFQATT, CDR2 SNEGSKA (reference sequence). The CDR3 sequence: CSASSYLAPLRSHEQFF. In DNA, the CDR3 is TGCAGTGCTAGTTCTTATCTAGCGCCCCTGAGAAGCCATGAGCAGTTCTTC.

This clonotype was observed many times. The chain has TRBV20-1 and TRBJ2-7; 10 bases are a match to TRBD1. J was trimmed by 4 bases and V by 0 bases; bases with no gene match: 9. In germline, CDR1 is DFQATT, CDR2 SNEGSKA (reference sequence). The CDR3 spans 16 residues. The CDR3 DNA reads as TGCAGTGCTAGAGATCGCCCCTTGGGACAGGGGTACGAGCAGTACTTC. It encodes CSARDRPLGQGYEQYF.

This clonotype was recorded many times. The V and J genes are TRBV7-9 and TRBJ1-1, with D possibly matching TRBD1 (5 bases). The CDR3 runs to 13 residues. Germline CDR1 SEHNR, CDR2 FQNEAQ (reference sequence). Trimming stripped 5 bases from V and 4 bases from J, with 11 bases between. The CDR3 region is CASSPPGGTEAFF. CDR3 DNA: TGTGCCAGCAGCCCGCCCGGGGGCACTGAAGCTTTCTTT.

Ten or more counts support this clonotype. V gene TRBV19 combines with J gene TRBJ2-7; D possibly corresponds to TRBD1 (6 bases). In germline, CDR1 is LNHDA, CDR2 SQIVND (reference sequence). This CDR3 comprises 14 residues. Trimming stripped 6 bases from V and 5 bases from J, with 17 bases between. The chain's CDR3 is CASSPSKQGNEQYF. CDR3 coding DNA: TGTGCCAGTAGCCCATCAAAACAGGGAAACGAGCAGTACTTC.

This clonotype was found many times. The J gene is TRBJ1-2, the V gene TRBV3-1; 9 bases are shared with TRBD1. This CDR3 contains 15 residues. The germline gives CDR1 LGHDT, CDR2 YNNKEL (reference sequence). Losses at the gene ends were 5 bases for V and 5 bases for J; bases not matched to a gene: 9. The CDR3 bases are TGTGCCAGCAGCAGGACGACGGGACAGGGTTATGGCTACACCTTC. Amino acids: CASSRTTGQGYGYTF.

In its sample, this clonotype was seen a few times. The chain uses TRBV12-3 or TRBV12-4 and TRBJ2-7, with D possibly being TRBD1 (5 bases). The CDR3 covers 14 residues. Trimming cost V 4 bases and J 2 bases, with 12 bases left between them. The CDR3 DNA is TGTGCCAGCAGTTCGGAAGGGGTCGCCTACGAGCAGTACTTC. This translates into CASSSEGVAYEQYF.

This clonotype was recorded at least ten times. The chain recombines TRBV12-3 or TRBV12-4 with TRBJ1-1; D uncertain. Between the trimmed V and J ends, which lost 2 bases and 6 bases, there was a span of 10 bases. The CDR3 loop spans 13 amino acids. This chain's CDR3 is CASSLLGASEAFF. CDR3 in DNA: TGTGCCAGCAGTTTATTGGGCGCCTCTGAAGCTTTCTTT.

The chain uses TRBV28 and TRBJ1-5, with D perhaps matching TRBD1 (5 bases). The CDR3 runs to 16 residues. The germline V gene has CDR1 MDHEN and CDR2 SYDVKM. Between the trimmed V and J ends, which lost 7 bases and 1 base, there was a span of 17 bases. This chain's CDR3 is CASTPRGAGSNQPQHF. In DNA, the CDR3 is TGTGCCAGCACCCCCCGCGGGGCGGGGAGCAATCAGCCCCAGCATTTT. The whole variable domain, remainder taken from reference TRBV28 and TRBJ1-5, is DVKVTQSSRYLVKRTGEKVFLECVQDMDHENMFWYRQDPGLGLRLIYFSYDVKMKEKGDIPEGYSVSREKKERFSLILESASTNQTSMYLCASTPRGAGSNQPQHFGDGTRLSIL.

This clonotype was observed many times. The chain is built from TRBV28 and TRBJ1-1; D remains ambiguous. The CDR3 has 15 amino acids. Germline V gene lookup returns CDR1 MDHEN and CDR2 SYDVKM. V was clipped by 6 bases and J by 7 bases, with 21 bases between them. CDR3 sequence (DNA): TGTGCCAGCAGGGAATTGGGAGGGCGAGAAAATGAAGCTTTCTTT. Amino acid sequence: CASRELGGRENEAFF.

This clonotype was observed at least ten times. The CDR3 bases are TGCAGTGCTAGAGACGGAGAAAAACTGTTTTTT. Amino acid sequence: CSARDGEKLFF. V and J are TRBV20-1 and TRBJ1-4; no definite D call. Germline CDR1 DFQATT, CDR2 SNEGSKA (reference sequence). The CDR3 covers 11 residues. Trimming took off 0 bases at V and 8 bases at J, with 4 bases between the two ends.

This clonotype showed up just a few times. The chain carries TRBV20-1 and TRBJ1-5; D gene ambiguous. This CDR3 region has 14 residues. Germline CDR1 is DFQATT and CDR2 is SNEGSKA (reference sequence). The V end lost 4 bases, the J end lost 1 base, and 11 bases lay between the germline ends. The CDR3 DNA sequence: TGCAGTGCTACCCTCGAAGGGAGCAATCAGCCCCAGCATTTT. It yields the protein CSATLEGSNQPQHF.

The table lists this clonotype with many counts. The gene calls are TRBV6-5 and TRBJ2-1; perhaps TRBD2 as D (5 bases). The germline V gene has CDR1 MNHEY and CDR2 SVGAGI. V lost 6 bases, J lost 2 bases, and 11 bases lay in between. The length of the CDR3 is 14 residues. The chain's CDR3 is CASRSSGTYNEQFF. The CDR3 DNA follows: TGTGCCAGCAGATCCTCGGGGACCTACAATGAGCAGTTCTTC.